This note documents a single TCR beta chain sequence. Its specificity is unknown. The sample comes from a study of cytomegalovirus exposure and HLA in healthy donors. Study-level results: Accurate predictions that matched the HLA-A and HLA-B alleles of most subjects were reportedly made from TCR beta sequences.

Primers: 60 Vbeta forward and 13 Jbeta reverse. Assay: immunoSEQ multiplex PCR; the TCRdb copy retains only in-frame clones and omits some. Of about 180,000 clones in the sample, more than 65% were seen once. The germline V gene has CDR1 SSHAT and CDR2 FNYEAQ (reference sequence). The V and J ends lost 0 bases and 6 bases respectively, with 13 bases between them. The CDR3 is 15 amino acids. This clonotype originated in a woman in her twenties or thirties in good health and CMV-seropositive. The chain employs TRBV7-7 and TRBJ2-3, with D perhaps TRBD1 (6 bases). Sequenced sample: PBMCs. The CDR3 here is CASSLAPTRGDTQYF. The CDR3 DNA is TGTGCCAGCAGCTTAGCCCCCACTAGGGGGGATACGCAGTATTTT.